The rows below give T cell receptor beta chains drawn from one sample of a study. TCRdb fed the 5' RACE reads into MiXCR, producing one record per CDR3 protein. The table shows tens of thousands of distinct CDR3 sequences, with roughly 28% occurring only once. The specimen was naive CD4+ T cells sorted from blood. These receptors all come from a female donor with breast cancer. The CDR3 runs from the conserved cysteine through the conserved F or W. A D gene is named only where the DNA matches it firmly. A row's size may be missing; if present it is once, few, many or a size class.

-	TRBV20-1	15	TRBJ2-7	TRBD2	CSARDLAGGYYEQYF	TGCAGTGCTAGAGATCTAGCGGGGGGATACTACGAGCAGTACTTC
many	TRBV7-3	18	TRBJ2-3	TRBD2	CASSSEGFLAGPPDTQYF	TGTGCCAGCAGCTCCGAGGGTTTTCTAGCGGGTCCTCCAGATACGCAGTATTTT
-	TRBV28	16	TRBJ2-1	TRBD2	CASSYIAGPRDNEQFF	TGTGCCAGCAGTTATATAGCGGGACCCCGGGACAATGAGCAGTTCTTC
-	TRBV12-3/TRBV12-4	14	TRBJ1-2	TRBD1	CASSKRGLNYGYTF	TGTGCCAGCAGTAAAAGGGGGCTCAACTATGGCTACACCTTC
-	TRBV4-1	15	TRBJ2-5	TRBD2	CASSQQAGGRETQYF	TGCGCCAGCAGCCAGCAAGCGGGGGGGAGAGAGACCCAGTACTTC
few	TRBV6-6	14	TRBJ1-5	TRBD1	CASRTEGADQPQHF	TGTGCCAGCAGAACCGAGGGGGCGGATCAGCCCCAGCATTTT
few	TRBV4-1	13	TRBJ2-1	-	CASSQLGGDEQFF	TGCGCCAGCAGCCAATTGGGTGGGGATGAGCAGTTCTTC
many	TRBV7-3	13	TRBJ2-2	-	CASSSKDTGELFF	TGTGCCAGCAGCTCAAAGGACACCGGGGAGCTGTTTTTT
-	TRBV6-6	18	TRBJ2-2	-	CASSYIISTGGLTGELFF	TGTGCCAGCAGTTATATAATATCGACGGGGGGCCTCACCGGGGAGCTGTTTTTT
few	TRBV20-1	15	TRBJ2-5	TRBD2	CSASKGTSGEETQYF	TGCAGTGCTTCTAAAGGGACTAGCGGGGAAGAGACCCAGTACTTC
medium-sized	TRBV15	14	TRBJ1-2	-	CATSRDTQVQGYTF	TGTGCCACCAGCAGAGATACCCAGGTTCAGGGCTACACCTTC
-	TRBV15	11	TRBJ2-7	-	CAASRNQEQYF	TGTGCCGCCAGCAGGAATCAGGAGCAGTACTTC
-	TRBV5-1	15	TRBJ2-2	-	CASAPGGEDTGELFF	TGCGCCAGCGCACCCGGGGGCGAAGACACCGGGGAGCTGTTTTTT
-	TRBV24-1	14	TRBJ1-4	-	CATSDKGREEKLFF	TGTGCCACCAGTGATAAGGGACGGGAAGAAAAACTGTTTTTT
many	TRBV2	12	TRBJ2-5	-	CASSSTQETQYF	TGTGCCAGCAGTAGCACCCAAGAGACCCAGTACTTC
medium-sized	TRBV15	12	TRBJ2-6	-	CATSRGTNVLTF	TGTGCCACCTCCAGGGGAACAAACGTCCTGACTTTC
few	TRBV4-1	16	TRBJ2-3	-	CASSQAHMGFTDTQYF	TGCGCCAGCAGCCAGGCGCATATGGGGTTTACAGATACGCAGTATTTT
many	TRBV9	17	TRBJ2-1	TRBD1	CASSPGGWTGLYNEQFF	TGTGCCAGCAGCCCTGGGGGCTGGACAGGGCTCTACAATGAGCAGTTCTTC
-	TRBV11-2	15	TRBJ2-5	-	CSSTTWRGRGETQYF	TGTTCCAGCACCACTTGGAGGGGGCGAGGAGAGACCCAGTACTTC